The T cell receptor beta chain described here comes from a study of cytomegalovirus exposure and HLA in healthy donors. The V and J ends lost 5 bases and 6 bases, in that order; junction bases with no gene match: 6. Germline CDR1 reads MDHEN; CDR2 reads SYDVKM. The CDR3 loop spans 14 amino acids. Primers: 60 Vbeta forward and 13 Jbeta reverse. Here immunoSEQ multiplex PCR was the method, and the copy in TCRdb shows in-frame clones only, minus some. The repertoire holds around 96,000 clones, with 65% to 85% as singletons. The TCR was taken from a man between 18 and 35 years old in good health and CMV-seronegative. Sequencing input: PBMCs. V is TRBV28 and J is TRBJ1-5, with 8 bases identical to TRBD1. The DNA of the CDR3 is TGTGCCAGCAGTCCAGGGGGCGCAGGTCAGCCCCAGCATTTT. Translation gives CASSPGGAGQPQHF.